This T cell receptor (beta chain) is drawn from a study of identical twins. Germline trimming cut 5 bases from V and 7 bases from J; bases unmatched to any gene: 6. This CDR3 region has 15 residues. Template switching (which added a universal primer site) was used, and cDNA carried unique molecular identifiers. Each CDR3 protein gets one entry after TCRdb re-called the 5' RACE reads with MiXCR. The repertoire holds more than 600,000 distinct CDR3 sequences, with about 18% as singletons. Overall study findings and caveats: Alpha sequences out of frame and shared by twins had excess low generation probability.

This clonotype was counted between two and nine times. What it recognizes is unknown. Every one of the donors was a healthy Caucasian. A further study also used this sample, focusing on T cells expressing NK-cell markers. This second study says: Of the CD8+ T cells in more than five donors, roughly 1.0-7.5% belonged to dominant NKG2C+ clonotypes.

The sample comprised PBMCs. The chain couples TRBV12-3 or TRBV12-4 to TRBJ2-1; the match to TRBD2 covers 12 bases. The TCR sequence derives from a woman aged 18-35 years in good health. CDR3 bases: TGTGCCAGCAGTGAACTAGCGGGGGGTAAGAATGAGCAGTTCTTC. This sequence encodes CASSELAGGKNEQFF.